These T cell receptor beta chains were read from a single sample in a study of T cell responses to AZD1222 COVID-19 vaccine. TCRdb's copy holds only in-frame clones and misses some; the assay was immunoSEQ multiplex PCR. Of more than 140,000 clones listed, under 95% were seen once; the top ten hold about 5%. The sample in question was peripheral blood, obtained on day 0 of AZD1222 vaccination. All receptors derive from an adult in good health. Both conserved end residues are part of each CDR3. Each record gives: clone size, D gene, V gene, J gene, CDR3 protein, CDR3 DNA. D genes are given only for firm matches. Not all rows give a size; the values are once, few, many and, for expanded clones, a class.

abundance: -
d_gene: TRBD1
v_gene: TRBV2
j_gene: TRBJ2-1
CDR3aa: CASLTGEVTYNEQFF
CDR3nt: TGTGCCAGCCTAACAGGGGAAGTTACCTACAATGAGCAGTTCTTC

abundance: -
d_gene: -
v_gene: TRBV29-1
j_gene: TRBJ2-1
CDR3aa: CSVGVEQFF
CDR3nt: TGCAGCGTCGGGGTTGAGCAGTTCTTC

abundance: -
d_gene: TRBD1
v_gene: TRBV11-3
j_gene: TRBJ1-4
CDR3aa: CASPQLKGADEKLFF
CDR3nt: TGTGCCAGCCCCCAGTTGAAGGGGGCCGATGAAAAACTGTTTTTT

abundance: -
d_gene: -
v_gene: TRBV5-1
j_gene: TRBJ2-1
CDR3aa: CASSLVTGTGNEQFF
CDR3nt: TGCGCCAGCAGCTTGGTCACAGGGACGGGCAATGAGCAGTTCTTC

abundance: -
d_gene: TRBD2
v_gene: TRBV7-8
j_gene: TRBJ2-5
CDR3aa: CASSLNLNAEASGDQETQYF
CDR3nt: TGTGCCAGCAGCTTAAACCTTAACGCCGAAGCTAGCGGCGACCAAGAGACCCAGTACTTC

abundance: -
d_gene: -
v_gene: TRBV6-5
j_gene: TRBJ2-5
CDR3aa: CASREQGRETQYF
CDR3nt: TGTGCCAGCAGGGAGCAGGGGAGGGAGACCCAGTACTTC

abundance: -
d_gene: -
v_gene: TRBV9
j_gene: TRBJ2-2
CDR3aa: CASSVDPSGTRYGELFF
CDR3nt: TGTGCCAGCAGCGTAGATCCCTCGGGGACGAGATACGGGGAGCTGTTTTTT

abundance: few
d_gene: -
v_gene: TRBV5-1
j_gene: TRBJ2-2
CDR3aa: CASSPEVGHWNTGELFF
CDR3nt: TGCGCCAGCAGCCCCGAGGTAGGGCATTGGAACACCGGGGAGCTGTTTTTT

abundance: -
d_gene: -
v_gene: TRBV7-9
j_gene: TRBJ2-7
CDR3aa: CASSLVGSGLYEQYF
CDR3nt: TGTGCCAGCAGCCTGGTGGGTAGCGGCCTCTACGAGCAGTACTTC

abundance: -
d_gene: TRBD1
v_gene: TRBV5-1
j_gene: TRBJ1-2
CDR3aa: CASSWTGTNYGYTF
CDR3nt: TGCGCCAGCAGCTGGACAGGGACCAACTATGGCTACACCTTC

abundance: -
d_gene: TRBD2
v_gene: TRBV28
j_gene: TRBJ2-7
CDR3aa: CASSLGGLGAEQYF
CDR3nt: TGTGCCAGCAGTTTGGGGGGACTAGGGGCCGAGCAGTACTTC

abundance: -
d_gene: -
v_gene: TRBV7-9
j_gene: TRBJ1-1
CDR3aa: CASSLGGSVEAFF
CDR3nt: TGTGCCAGCAGCTTAGGGGGCTCCGTTGAAGCTTTCTTT

abundance: -
d_gene: -
v_gene: TRBV9
j_gene: TRBJ2-3
CDR3aa: CASSVVGWADTQYF
CDR3nt: TGTGCCAGCAGCGTAGTAGGCTGGGCAGATACGCAGTATTTT

abundance: -
d_gene: -
v_gene: TRBV6-4
j_gene: TRBJ2-4
CDR3aa: CASSDRGIAKNIQYF
CDR3nt: TGTGCCAGCAGTGACAGAGGAATAGCCAAAAACATTCAGTACTTC

abundance: -
d_gene: -
v_gene: TRBV9
j_gene: TRBJ2-5
CDR3aa: CASSDQETQYF
CDR3nt: TGTGCCAGCAGCGACCAAGAGACCCAGTACTTC

abundance: -
d_gene: -
v_gene: TRBV11-3
j_gene: TRBJ2-1
CDR3aa: CASSSRGVGEQFF
CDR3nt: TGTGCCAGCAGCTCCAGGGGGGTAGGCGAGCAGTTCTTC

abundance: -
d_gene: TRBD2
v_gene: TRBV2
j_gene: TRBJ2-7
CDR3aa: CASSLTPAGPYEQYF
CDR3nt: TGTGCCAGCAGTTTAACCCCAGCGGGACCTTACGAGCAGTACTTC

abundance: -
d_gene: -
v_gene: TRBV28
j_gene: TRBJ1-6
CDR3aa: CASSPRLRYNSPLHF
CDR3nt: TGTGCCAGCAGCCCAAGGTTGCGGTATAATTCACCCCTCCACTTT

abundance: -
d_gene: TRBD1
v_gene: TRBV7-2
j_gene: TRBJ2-1
CDR3aa: CASSQDRDNNEQFF
CDR3nt: TGTGCCAGCAGCCAGGACAGGGATAATAATGAGCAGTTCTTC

abundance: -
d_gene: TRBD1
v_gene: TRBV4-1
j_gene: TRBJ2-2
CDR3aa: CASSQTGGNTGELFF
CDR3nt: TGCGCCAGCAGCCAGACAGGGGGAAACACCGGGGAGCTGTTTTTT

abundance: -
d_gene: -
v_gene: TRBV23-1
j_gene: TRBJ2-7
CDR3aa: CASSPGQTSSYEQYF
CDR3nt: TGCGCCAGCAGTCCGGGACAGACTAGCTCCTACGAGCAGTACTTC

abundance: -
d_gene: TRBD2
v_gene: TRBV6-1
j_gene: TRBJ2-7
CDR3aa: CASSEAWAGERLAYEQYF
CDR3nt: TGTGCCAGCAGTGAAGCATGGGCGGGGGAAAGACTAGCTTACGAGCAGTACTTC

abundance: -
d_gene: -
v_gene: TRBV13
j_gene: TRBJ1-1
CDR3aa: CASSLLAYPMNTEAFF
CDR3nt: TGTGCCAGCAGCTTGTTAGCCTACCCGATGAACACTGAAGCTTTCTTT

abundance: -
d_gene: -
v_gene: TRBV20-1
j_gene: TRBJ1-5
CDR3aa: CSASRQVNQPQHF
CDR3nt: TGCAGTGCTAGTAGGCAGGTCAATCAGCCCCAGCATTTT

abundance: -
d_gene: TRBD1
v_gene: TRBV7-9
j_gene: TRBJ2-7
CDR3aa: CASSWGTDSYEQYF
CDR3nt: TGTGCCAGCAGCTGGGGGACAGACTCCTACGAGCAGTACTTC

abundance: once
d_gene: TRBD1
v_gene: TRBV9
j_gene: TRBJ1-1
CDR3aa: CASSVISDRDTEAFF
CDR3nt: TGTGCCAGCAGCGTGATATCCGACAGGGACACTGAAGCTTTCTTT

abundance: -
d_gene: TRBD1
v_gene: TRBV6-6
j_gene: TRBJ1-2
CDR3aa: CASSYRQGDWGYTF
CDR3nt: TGTGCCAGCAGTTATAGACAGGGAGACTGGGGCTACACCTTC

abundance: -
d_gene: -
v_gene: TRBV5-4
j_gene: TRBJ1-3
CDR3aa: CASSSSPPGTGPGNTIYF
CDR3nt: TGTGCCAGCAGCTCTTCTCCACCGGGTACAGGCCCAGGAAACACCATATATTTT

abundance: -
d_gene: -
v_gene: TRBV15
j_gene: TRBJ1-5
CDR3aa: CATSRYHNSNQPQHF
CDR3nt: TGTGCCACCAGCAGATACCACAACAGCAATCAGCCCCAGCATTTT

abundance: -
d_gene: -
v_gene: TRBV5-4
j_gene: TRBJ2-7
CDR3aa: CASSLGPGEQYF
CDR3nt: TGTGCCAGCAGCTTGGGCCCTGGGGAGCAGTACTTC

abundance: -
d_gene: -
v_gene: TRBV9
j_gene: TRBJ2-7
CDR3aa: CASSVDGGSEQYF
CDR3nt: TGTGCCAGCAGCGTAGATGGGGGGAGCGAGCAGTACTTC

abundance: once
d_gene: -
v_gene: TRBV4-2
j_gene: TRBJ1-5
CDR3aa: CASSQEGGRDQPQHF
CDR3nt: TGTGCCAGCAGCCAAGAGGGAGGGAGAGATCAGCCCCAGCATTTT

abundance: -
d_gene: TRBD1
v_gene: TRBV7-2
j_gene: TRBJ2-5
CDR3aa: CASSLEGAQQETQYF
CDR3nt: TGTGCCAGCAGCTTAGAGGGGGCCCAGCAAGAGACCCAGTACTTC

abundance: once
d_gene: -
v_gene: TRBV14
j_gene: TRBJ2-2
CDR3aa: CASSNYAGIGELFF
CDR3nt: TGTGCCAGCTCAAACTACGCAGGGATCGGGGAGCTGTTTTTT

abundance: -
d_gene: -
v_gene: TRBV28
j_gene: TRBJ2-6
CDR3aa: CASRGSWGTPESGANVLTF
CDR3nt: TGTGCCAGCAGGGGGAGCTGGGGGACCCCAGAGTCTGGGGCCAACGTCCTGACTTTC

abundance: -
d_gene: -
v_gene: TRBV5-1
j_gene: TRBJ1-2
CDR3aa: CASSPAGGSNYGYTF
CDR3nt: TGCGCCAGCAGCCCGGCCGGCGGATCTAACTATGGCTACACCTTC